The 17 T cell receptor beta chains below come from one sample, sequenced in a study of blood T cell repertoires in COVID-19. Method: immunoSEQ multiplex PCR; TCRdb's copy keeps in-frame clones and lacks some. The sample comprises 120,000 or so clones, around 80% of which are singletons, and less than 2% rests with the top ten. The sequenced sample consisted of peripheral blood. The receptors shown here come from a man between 65 and 85 years old with acute or convalescent COVID-19.

For this clone: This sample also contains other DNA sequences that code for the same CDR3. The chain joins TRBV19 to TRBJ2-1; maybe TRBD2 (6 bases). In germline, CDR1 is LNHDA, CDR2 SQIVND (reference sequence). Between the trimmed V and J ends, which lost 0 bases and 0 bases, there was a span of 9 bases. CDR3 length equals 16 residues. Here the CDR3 DNA reads TGTGCCAGTAGTATAGAGGCGGGGAGCTCCTACAATGAGCAGTTCTTC. Amino acid sequence: CASSIEAGSSYNEQFF. The full variable domain, rest sourced from reference TRBV19 and TRBJ2-1, is DGGITQSPKYLFRKEGQNVTLSCEQNLNHDAMYWYRQDPGQGLRLIYYSQIVNDFQKGDIAEGYSVSREKKESFPLTVTSAQKNPTAFYLCASSIEAGSSYNEQFFGPGTRLTVL.

This rearrangement joins TRBV4-2 to TRBJ2-6, with D possibly being TRBD2 (5 bases). Germline CDR1 LGHNA, CDR2 YNFKEQ. The CDR3 has 19 residues. V lost 0 bases, J lost 0 bases, and 15 bases lay in between. The CDR3 coding sequence is TGTGCCAGCAGCCAAGAGGACGGACTGCTACTCTCTGGGGCCAACGTCCTGACTTTC. Protein sequence: CASSQEDGLLLSGANVLTF.

V usage is TRBV7-9 and J usage is TRBJ1-6; D is unclear. The CDR3 covers 15 residues. The V end was cut by 4 bases, the J end by 3 bases, with 10 bases between. The germline V gene encodes CDR1 SEHNR and CDR2 FQNEAQ (reference sequence). This CDR3 is CASSSRSNYNSPLHF. The CDR3 DNA is TGTGCCAGCAGCTCACGGTCTAACTATAATTCACCCCTCCACTTT.

The rearrangement links TRBV6-5 to TRBJ2-3; D call uncertain. The length of the CDR3 is 11 residues. CDR1 is MNHEY and CDR2 is SVGAGI in the germline V gene. V shed 8 bases and J shed 6 bases, with 9 bases lying between them. This CDR3 reads CASAVRDTQYF. Written as DNA, the CDR3 is TGTGCCAGCGCGGTGAGGGATACGCAGTATTTT.

CDR3 loop: CASSPYPGTGLGTEAFF. CDR3 bases: TGTGCCAGCTCACCGTATCCCGGGACAGGGTTGGGCACTGAAGCTTTCTTT. The rearrangement uses TRBV18 and TRBJ1-1; 9 bases agree with TRBD1. CDR1 and CDR2 (germline): KGHSH, LQKENI. The V segment lost 3 bases and the J segment 4 bases; nucleotides outside the gene matches: 12. This CDR3 spans 17 amino acids.

This chain links TRBV4-1 with TRBJ1-3, with a weak D call TRBD1 (5 bases). This CDR3 comprises 17 residues. Germline V gives CDR1 MGHRA, CDR2 YSYEKL. V shed 5 bases and J shed 0 bases, with 17 bases lying between them. CDR3 region: CASSTRGTSVSGNTIYF. As DNA, the CDR3 is TGCGCCAGCAGCACCCGAGGGACTTCGGTCTCTGGAAACACCATATATTTT.

The V and J genes are TRBV11-2 and TRBJ1-2, with 7 nucleotides matching TRBD1. J was trimmed by 4 bases and V by 4 bases; bases with no gene match: 6. The CDR3 spans 14 residues. Germline V CDR1 and CDR2: SGHAT, FQNNGV. The CDR3 loop is CASSSRQGIYGYTF. The CDR3 DNA follows: TGTGCCAGCAGCTCCCGACAGGGAATCTATGGCTACACCTTC.

The chain links TRBV18 to TRBJ1-2, with TRBD1 as a possible D gene (5 bases). Germline values: CDR1 KGHSH, CDR2 LQKENI. Trimming pared 3 bases from V and 11 bases from J, leaving 13 bases between. There are 12 residues in the CDR3. The CDR3, as DNA: TGTGCCAGCTCACCGGGGCCCTCAGAGTACACCTTC. Its translation: CASSPGPSEYTF.

The rearrangement links TRBV28 to TRBJ2-7; TRBD1 matches 9 bases. Per the germline V gene, CDR1 is MDHEN and CDR2 is SYDVKM. The CDR3 extends over 13 amino acids. The V and J ends lost 2 bases and 11 bases, in that order; junction bases with no gene match: 7. The CDR3: CASSLPGQGNKYF. In DNA, the CDR3 is TGTGCCAGCAGTTTACCGGGACAGGGAAATAAGTACTTC.

The rearrangement links TRBV11-2 to TRBJ1-6; D possibly corresponds to TRBD1 (5 bases). Trimming removed 0 bases from V and 7 bases from J, with 16 bases in between. The CDR3 covers 17 residues. CDR1 and CDR2 (germline): SGHAT, FQNNGV. CDR3 residues: CASSLDGGRLGNSPLHF. The CDR3 DNA is TGTGCCAGCAGCTTAGACGGGGGAAGGCTGGGGAATTCACCCCTCCACTTT.

This chain links TRBV5-1 with TRBJ2-2; 8 bases map to TRBD1. After removal of 4 bases from V and 4 bases from J, the junction contained 9 bases not matched to a gene. Per the germline V gene, CDR1 is SGHRS and CDR2 is YFSETQ. The CDR3 runs to 16 residues. This CDR3 reads CASSISGQARTGELFF. CDR3 nucleotide sequence: TGCGCCAGCAGCATCTCGGGACAGGCCCGCACCGGGGAGCTGTTTTTT.

The genes are TRBV5-5 and TRBJ1-5; possibly TRBD1 for D (6 bases). Germline V gene sequence: CDR1 SGHKS, CDR2 YYEKEE (reference sequence). The V and J ends lost 1 base and 5 bases respectively, with 10 bases between them. The CDR3 is 14 residues long. The CDR3 nucleotides read TGTGCCAGCAGCTTGAGGCCAGGGGATCAGCCCCAGCATTTT. Its translation is CASSLRPGDQPQHF.

The rearrangement uses TRBV2 and TRBJ2-5, with TRBD2 matching 11 bases. The CDR3 consists of 16 residues. Germline V gives CDR1 SNHLY, CDR2 FYNNEI. Trimming removed 5 bases from V and 5 bases from J; junction bases left unmatched: 10. The CDR3 reads CASSLPLAGGQETQYF. Here the CDR3 DNA reads TGTGCCAGCAGTCTTCCTCTAGCGGGGGGCCAGGAGACCCAGTACTTC.

The chain links TRBV7-3 to TRBJ2-3, with 16 bases fitting TRBD2. Germline CDR1 is SGHTA and CDR2 is FQGTGA. The CDR3 length is 18 residues. V shed 1 base and J 4 bases; nucleotides not matched to a gene: 5. CDR3 in amino acids: CASSLMGTSGGAADTQYF. The CDR3 DNA reads TGTGCCAGCAGCTTAATGGGGACTAGCGGGGGGGCCGCAGATACGCAGTATTTT.

The chain joins TRBV5-4 to TRBJ2-1; possibly TRBD2 for D (6 bases). The CDR3 covers 16 residues. Per germline, CDR1 SGHNT and CDR2 YYREEE (reference sequence). V gave up 4 bases and J gave up 0 bases, with 14 bases separating them. The CDR3, as DNA: TGTGCCAGCAGCGGGGGGACGGATAGCTCCTACAATGAGCAGTTCTTC. It encodes CASSGGTDSSYNEQFF.

The chain couples TRBV6-2 or TRBV6-3 to TRBJ2-3; 10 bases line up with TRBD2. CDR3 length: 15 residues. CDR1 is MNHEY, CDR2 SVGEGT, per germline. The trim removed 6 bases at V and 3 bases at J, leaving 6 bases unmatched. CDR3 sequence: CASRPSGGGTDTQYF. The CDR3 DNA sequence: TGTGCCAGCAGACCTAGCGGGGGCGGGACAGATACGCAGTATTTT.

The rearrangement joins TRBV6-5 to TRBJ1-1; 9 positions agree with TRBD1. Trimming cost V 4 bases and J 3 bases; bases outside gene matches: 3. The CDR3 is 14 amino acids. Germline V CDR1 and CDR2: MNHEY, SVGAGI. In DNA, the CDR3 is TGTGCCAGCAGTTCAGACAGGGGGGACACTGAAGCTTTCTTT. Encoded protein: CASSSDRGDTEAFF.